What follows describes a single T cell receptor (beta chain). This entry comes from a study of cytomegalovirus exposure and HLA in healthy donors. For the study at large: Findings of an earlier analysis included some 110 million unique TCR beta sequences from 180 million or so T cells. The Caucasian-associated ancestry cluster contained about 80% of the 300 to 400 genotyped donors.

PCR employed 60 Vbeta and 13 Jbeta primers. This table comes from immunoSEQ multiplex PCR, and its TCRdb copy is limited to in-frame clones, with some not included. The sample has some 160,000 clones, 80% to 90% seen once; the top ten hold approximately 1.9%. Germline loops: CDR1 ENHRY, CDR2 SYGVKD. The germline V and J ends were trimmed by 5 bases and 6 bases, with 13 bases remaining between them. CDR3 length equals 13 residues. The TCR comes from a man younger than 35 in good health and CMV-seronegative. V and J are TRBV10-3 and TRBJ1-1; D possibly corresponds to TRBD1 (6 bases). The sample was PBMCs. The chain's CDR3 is CAISQGLGPEAFF. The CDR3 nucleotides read TGTGCCATCAGTCAGGGGTTAGGACCTGAAGCTTTCTTT.